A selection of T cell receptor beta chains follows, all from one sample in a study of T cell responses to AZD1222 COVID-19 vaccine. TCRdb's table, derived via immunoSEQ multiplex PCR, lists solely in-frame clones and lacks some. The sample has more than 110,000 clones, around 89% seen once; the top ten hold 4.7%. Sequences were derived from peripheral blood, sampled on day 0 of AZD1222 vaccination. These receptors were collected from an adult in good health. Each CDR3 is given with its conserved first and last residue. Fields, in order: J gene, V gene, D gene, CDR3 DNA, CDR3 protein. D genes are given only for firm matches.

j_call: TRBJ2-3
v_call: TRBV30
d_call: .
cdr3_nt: TGTGCCTGGAGTCGATTAGGGGCTAGCACAGATACGCAGTATTTT
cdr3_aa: CAWSRLGASTDTQYF

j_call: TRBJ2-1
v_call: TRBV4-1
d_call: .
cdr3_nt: TGCGCCAGCAGCGCGGCTAGCGTACCACCCTACAATGAGCAGTTCTTC
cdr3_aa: CASSAASVPPYNEQFF

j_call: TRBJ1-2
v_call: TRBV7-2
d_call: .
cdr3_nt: TGTGCCAGCACCCTAGGGCCAACAGGGAACTATGGCTACACCTTC
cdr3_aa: CASTLGPTGNYGYTF

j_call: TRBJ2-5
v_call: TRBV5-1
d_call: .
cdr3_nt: TGCGCCAGCAGCTTGGCCACAGGGTTAGAGACCCAGTACTTC
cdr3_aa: CASSLATGLETQYF

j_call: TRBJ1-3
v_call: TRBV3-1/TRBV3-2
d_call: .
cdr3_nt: TGTGCCAGCAGCCAAGAATTTACAGGATATCAGGGAAACACCATATATTTT
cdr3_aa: CASSQEFTGYQGNTIYF

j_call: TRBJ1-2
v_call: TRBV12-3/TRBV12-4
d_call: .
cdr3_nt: TGTGCCAGCAGTGAACAGGGAATGGAAGGCTACACCTTC
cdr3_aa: CASSEQGMEGYTF

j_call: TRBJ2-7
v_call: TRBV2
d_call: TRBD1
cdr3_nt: TGTGCCAGCCAAATGGAACAGGGGTTCTCCTACGAGCAGTACTTC
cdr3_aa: CASQMEQGFSYEQYF

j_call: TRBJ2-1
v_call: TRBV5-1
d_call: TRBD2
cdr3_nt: TGCGCCAGCAACGGCGGGGGTGCTGACAATGAGCAGTTCTTC
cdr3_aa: CASNGGGADNEQFF

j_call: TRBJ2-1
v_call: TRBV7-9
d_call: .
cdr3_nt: TGTGCCAGCAGCCCCGGCCTGAACAATGAGCAGTTCTTC
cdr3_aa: CASSPGLNNEQFF

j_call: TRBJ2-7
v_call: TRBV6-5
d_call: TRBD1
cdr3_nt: TGTGCCAGCAGCCCAGGACAGGGTCTCTACGAGCAGTACTTC
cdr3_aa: CASSPGQGLYEQYF